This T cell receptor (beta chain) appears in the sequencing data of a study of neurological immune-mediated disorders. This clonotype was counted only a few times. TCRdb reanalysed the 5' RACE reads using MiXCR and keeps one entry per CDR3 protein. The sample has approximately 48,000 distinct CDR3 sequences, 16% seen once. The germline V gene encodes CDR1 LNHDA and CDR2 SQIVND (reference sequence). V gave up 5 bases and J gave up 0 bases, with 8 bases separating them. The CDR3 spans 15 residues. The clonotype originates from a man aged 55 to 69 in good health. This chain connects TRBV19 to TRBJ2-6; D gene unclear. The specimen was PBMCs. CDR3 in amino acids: CASSFSASGANVLTF. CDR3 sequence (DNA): TGTGCCAGTAGTTTTTCAGCCTCTGGGGCCAACGTCCTGACTTTC.